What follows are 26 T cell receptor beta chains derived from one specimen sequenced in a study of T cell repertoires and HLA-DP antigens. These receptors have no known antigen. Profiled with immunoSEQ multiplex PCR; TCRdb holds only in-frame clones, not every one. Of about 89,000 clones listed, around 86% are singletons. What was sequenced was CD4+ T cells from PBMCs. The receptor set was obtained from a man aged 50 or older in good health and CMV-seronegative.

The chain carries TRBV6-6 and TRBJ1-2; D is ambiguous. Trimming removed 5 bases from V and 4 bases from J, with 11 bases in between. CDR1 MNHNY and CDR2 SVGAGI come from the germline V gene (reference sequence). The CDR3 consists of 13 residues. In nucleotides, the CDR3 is TGTGCCAGCAGTCCGGGGAGAATCTATGGCTACACCTTC. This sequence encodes CASSPGRIYGYTF.

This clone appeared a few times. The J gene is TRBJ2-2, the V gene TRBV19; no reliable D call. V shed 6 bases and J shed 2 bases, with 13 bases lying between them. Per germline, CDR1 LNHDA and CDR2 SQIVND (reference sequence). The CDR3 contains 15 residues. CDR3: CASSSPPSNTGELFF. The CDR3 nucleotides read TGTGCCAGTAGCTCCCCCCCTAGTAACACCGGGGAGCTGTTTTTT.

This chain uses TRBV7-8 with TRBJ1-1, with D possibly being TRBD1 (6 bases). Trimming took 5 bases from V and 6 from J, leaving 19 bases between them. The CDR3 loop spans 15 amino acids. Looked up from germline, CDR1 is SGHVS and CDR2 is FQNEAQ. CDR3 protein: CASSPRRVQGPEAFF. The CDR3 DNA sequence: TGTGCCAGCAGCCCAAGAAGGGTTCAGGGGCCTGAAGCTTTCTTT.

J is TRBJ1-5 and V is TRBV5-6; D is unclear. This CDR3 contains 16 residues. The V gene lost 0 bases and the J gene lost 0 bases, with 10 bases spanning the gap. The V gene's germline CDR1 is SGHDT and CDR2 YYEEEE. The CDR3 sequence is CASSLAGLSSNQPQHF. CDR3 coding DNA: TGTGCCAGCAGCTTGGCGGGTCTTAGTAGCAATCAGCCCCAGCATTTT.

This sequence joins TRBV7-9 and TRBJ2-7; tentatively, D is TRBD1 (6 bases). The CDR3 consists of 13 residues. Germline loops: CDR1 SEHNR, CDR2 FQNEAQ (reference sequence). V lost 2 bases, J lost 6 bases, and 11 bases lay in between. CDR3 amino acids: CASSLTGPSEQYF. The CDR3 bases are TGTGCCAGCAGCTTAACAGGGCCAAGCGAGCAGTACTTC.

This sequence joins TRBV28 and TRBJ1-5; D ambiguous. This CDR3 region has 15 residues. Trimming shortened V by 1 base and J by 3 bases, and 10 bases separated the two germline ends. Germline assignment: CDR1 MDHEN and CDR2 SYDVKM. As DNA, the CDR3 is TGTGCCAGCAGTTTATCCCTGGCCTCCAATCAGCCCCAGCATTTT. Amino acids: CASSLSLASNQPQHF.

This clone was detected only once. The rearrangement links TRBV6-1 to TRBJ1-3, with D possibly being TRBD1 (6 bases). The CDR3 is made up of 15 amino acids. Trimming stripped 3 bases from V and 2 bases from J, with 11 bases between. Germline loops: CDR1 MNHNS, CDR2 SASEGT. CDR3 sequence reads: CASSEGGAAGNTIYF. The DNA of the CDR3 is TGTGCCAGCAGTGAGGGGGGGGCTGCTGGAAACACCATATATTTT.

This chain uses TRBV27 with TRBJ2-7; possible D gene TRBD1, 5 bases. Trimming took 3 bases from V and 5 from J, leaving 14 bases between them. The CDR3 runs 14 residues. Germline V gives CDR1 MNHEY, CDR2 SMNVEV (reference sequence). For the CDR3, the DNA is TGTGCCAGCAGTTTCTTTGGCAGGGCCGACGAGCAGTACTTC. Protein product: CASSFFGRADEQYF.

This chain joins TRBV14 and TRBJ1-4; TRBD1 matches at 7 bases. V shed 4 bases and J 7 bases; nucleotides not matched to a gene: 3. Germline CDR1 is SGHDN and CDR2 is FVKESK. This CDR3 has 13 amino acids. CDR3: CASSRQGGEKLFF. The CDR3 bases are TGTGCCAGCAGCCGACAGGGAGGTGAAAAACTGTTTTTT. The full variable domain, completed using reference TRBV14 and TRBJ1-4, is EAGVTQFPSHSVIEKGQTVTLRCDPISGHDNLYWYRRVMGKEIKFLLHFVKESKQDESGMPNNRFLAERTGGTYSTLKVQPAELEDSGVYFCASSRQGGEKLFFGSGTQLSVL.

CDR3 region: CASSAGRGIIMNTEAFF. CDR3 nucleotides: TGTGCCAGCAGTGCGGGCAGGGGAATAATCATGAACACTGAAGCTTTCTTT. The rearrangement joins TRBV27 to TRBJ1-1; maybe TRBD1 (6 bases). V was cut by 5 bases and J by 0 bases, with 19 bases left in between. Germline V gives CDR1 MNHEY, CDR2 SMNVEV (reference sequence). CDR3 size: 17 residues.

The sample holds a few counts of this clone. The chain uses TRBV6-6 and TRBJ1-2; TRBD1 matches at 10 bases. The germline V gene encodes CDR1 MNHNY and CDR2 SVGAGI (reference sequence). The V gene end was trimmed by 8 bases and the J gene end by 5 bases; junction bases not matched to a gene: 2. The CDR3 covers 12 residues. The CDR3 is CASGTGEYGYTF. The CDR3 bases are TGTGCCAGCGGGACAGGGGAATATGGCTACACCTTC.

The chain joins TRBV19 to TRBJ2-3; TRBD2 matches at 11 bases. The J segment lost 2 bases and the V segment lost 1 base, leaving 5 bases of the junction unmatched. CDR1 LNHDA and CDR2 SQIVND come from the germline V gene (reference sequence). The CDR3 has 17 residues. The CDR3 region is CASSIAIAGGFTDTQYF. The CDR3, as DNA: TGTGCCAGTAGTATAGCCATAGCGGGGGGGTTCACAGATACGCAGTATTTT. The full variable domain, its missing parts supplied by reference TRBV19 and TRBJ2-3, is DGGITQSPKYLFRKEGQNVTLSCEQNLNHDAMYWYRQDPGQGLRLIYYSQIVNDFQKGDIAEGYSVSREKKESFPLTVTSAQKNPTAFYLCASSIAIAGGFTDTQYFGPGTRLTVL.

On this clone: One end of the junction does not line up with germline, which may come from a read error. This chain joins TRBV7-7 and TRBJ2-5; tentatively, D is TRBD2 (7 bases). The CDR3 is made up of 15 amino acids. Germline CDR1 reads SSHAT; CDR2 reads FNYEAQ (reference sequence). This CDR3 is CASSFMGGATETQYF. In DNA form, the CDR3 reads TGTGCTAGCAGCTTTATGGGGGGGGCGACGGAGACCCAGTACTTC.

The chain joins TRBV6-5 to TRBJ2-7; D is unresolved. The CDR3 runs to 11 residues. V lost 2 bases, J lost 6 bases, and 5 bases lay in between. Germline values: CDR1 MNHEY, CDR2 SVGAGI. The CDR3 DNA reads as TGTGCCAGCAGTTACGCGTTCGAGCAGTACTTC. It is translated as CASSYAFEQYF.

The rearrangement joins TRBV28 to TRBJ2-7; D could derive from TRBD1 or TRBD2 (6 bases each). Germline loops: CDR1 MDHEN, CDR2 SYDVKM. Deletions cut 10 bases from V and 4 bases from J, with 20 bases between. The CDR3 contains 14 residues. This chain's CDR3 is CATSGPGAYYEQYF. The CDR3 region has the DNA TGTGCCACCTCGGGTCCGGGGGCGTATTACGAGCAGTACTTC.

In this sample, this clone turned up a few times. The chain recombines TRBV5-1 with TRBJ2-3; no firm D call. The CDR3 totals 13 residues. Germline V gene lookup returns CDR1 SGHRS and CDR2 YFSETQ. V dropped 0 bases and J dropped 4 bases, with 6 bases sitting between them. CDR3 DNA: TGCGCCAGCAGCTTGGACCAATCAGATACGCAGTATTTT. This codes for CASSLDQSDTQYF.

The CDR3 loop is CASLAGSPDTQYF. The CDR3 bases are TGTGCCAGCCTAGCAGGGAGCCCAGATACGCAGTATTTT. The chain employs TRBV6-6 and TRBJ2-3; the D call may be TRBD1 or TRBD2 (5 bases each). Germline assignment: CDR1 MNHNY and CDR2 SVGAGI (reference sequence). This CDR3 has 13 amino acids. Trimming pared 8 bases from V and 4 bases from J, leaving 13 bases between.

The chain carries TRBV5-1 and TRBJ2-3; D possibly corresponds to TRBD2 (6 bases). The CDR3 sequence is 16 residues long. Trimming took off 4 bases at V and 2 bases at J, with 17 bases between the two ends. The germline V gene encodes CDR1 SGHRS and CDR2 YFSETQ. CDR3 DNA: TGCGCCAGCAGCGGAGCGCGGAGGGGCGCCACAGATACGCAGTATTTT. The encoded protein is CASSGARRGATDTQYF. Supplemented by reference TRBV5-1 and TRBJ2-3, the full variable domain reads KAGVTQTPRYLIKTRGQQVTLSCSPISGHRSVSWYQQTPGQGLQFLFEYFSETQRNKGNFPGRFSGRQFSNSRSEMNVSTLELGDSALYLCASSGARRGATDTQYFGPGTRLTVL.

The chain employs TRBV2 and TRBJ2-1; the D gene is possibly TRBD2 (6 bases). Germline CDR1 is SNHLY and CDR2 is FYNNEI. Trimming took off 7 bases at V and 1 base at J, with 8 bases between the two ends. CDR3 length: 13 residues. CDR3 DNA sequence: TGTGCCAGCATGCGGGAATCCTACAATGAGCAGTTCTTC. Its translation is CASMRESYNEQFF.

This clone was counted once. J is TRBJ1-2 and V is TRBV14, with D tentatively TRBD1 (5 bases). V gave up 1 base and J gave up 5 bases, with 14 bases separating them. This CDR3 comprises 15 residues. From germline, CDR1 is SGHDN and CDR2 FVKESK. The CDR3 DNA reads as TGTGCCAGCAGCCAAGCCGCAGGGAGAGGGTATGGCTACACCTTC. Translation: CASSQAAGRGYGYTF.

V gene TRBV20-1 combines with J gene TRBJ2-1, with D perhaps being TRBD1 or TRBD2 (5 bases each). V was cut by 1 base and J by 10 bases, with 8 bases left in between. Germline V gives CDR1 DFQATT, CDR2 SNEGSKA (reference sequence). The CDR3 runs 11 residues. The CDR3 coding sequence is TGCAGTGCTAGAGGGGACCAAGAGCAGTTCTTC. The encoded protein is CSARGDQEQFF.

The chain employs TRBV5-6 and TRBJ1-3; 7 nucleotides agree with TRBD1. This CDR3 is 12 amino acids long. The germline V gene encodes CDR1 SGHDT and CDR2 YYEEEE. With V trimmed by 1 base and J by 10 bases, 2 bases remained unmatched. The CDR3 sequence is CASSLLDRTIYF. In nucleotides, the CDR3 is TGTGCCAGCAGCTTGTTGGACAGGACCATATATTTT.

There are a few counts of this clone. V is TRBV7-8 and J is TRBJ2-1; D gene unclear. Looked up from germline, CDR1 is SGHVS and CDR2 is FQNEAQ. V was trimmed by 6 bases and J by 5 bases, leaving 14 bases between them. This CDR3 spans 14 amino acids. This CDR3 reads CASSHRGRNNEQFF. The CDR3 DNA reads TGTGCCAGCAGTCACCGTGGGCGGAACAATGAGCAGTTCTTC.

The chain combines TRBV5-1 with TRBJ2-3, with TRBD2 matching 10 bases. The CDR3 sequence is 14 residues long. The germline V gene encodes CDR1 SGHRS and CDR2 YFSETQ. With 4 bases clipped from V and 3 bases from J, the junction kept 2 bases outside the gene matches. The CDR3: CASSPAGGTDTQYF. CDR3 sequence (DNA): TGCGCCAGCAGCCCAGCGGGAGGGACAGATACGCAGTATTTT.

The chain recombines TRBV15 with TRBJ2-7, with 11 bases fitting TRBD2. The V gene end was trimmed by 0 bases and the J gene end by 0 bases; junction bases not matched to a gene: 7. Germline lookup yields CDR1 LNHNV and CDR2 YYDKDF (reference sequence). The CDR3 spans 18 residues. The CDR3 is CATSRDWLAGGSSYEQYF. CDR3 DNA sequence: TGTGCCACCAGCAGAGATTGGCTAGCGGGAGGAAGCTCCTACGAGCAGTACTTC.

CDR3 in amino acids: CAWKLQGYGDTQYF. CDR3 coding DNA: TGTGCCTGGAAGTTACAAGGGTATGGAGATACGCAGTATTTT. J is TRBJ2-3 and V is TRBV30; unclear D gene. V lost 4 bases and J 5 bases, leaving 16 bases between the germline ends. This CDR3 has 14 amino acids. Germline values: CDR1 GTSNPN, CDR2 SVGIG (reference sequence).